The rows below give T cell receptor beta chains drawn from one sample of a study of T cells in Graves' hyperthyroidism and ophthalmopathy. TCRdb ran MiXCR on the multiplex PCR reads and lists one entry per CDR3 protein. The data contain hundreds of thousands of distinct CDR3 sequences, 15% to 20% of them singletons. Specimen: blood. These receptors were collected from a middle-aged man with Graves' ophthalmopathy. The CDR3 runs from the conserved cysteine through the conserved F or W. A D gene is named only where the DNA matches it firmly. Clone size appears in some rows only: once, few, many, or a class for an expanded clone.

v_call,j_call,d_call,clone_size,cdr3_nt,cdr3_aa
TRBV19,TRBJ2-2,TRBD2,-,TGTGCCAGTAGTATCCTGGGGACTAGCCAGTCCGGGGAGCTGTTTTTT,CASSILGTSQSGELFF
TRBV28,TRBJ1-5,-,many,TGTGCCAGCAGTTCCGTTGGAAGCAATCAGCCCCAGCATTTT,CASSSVGSNQPQHF
TRBV12-5,TRBJ2-2,-,many,TGTGCTAGTGGTTTGGCCGGACAGACAAACACCGGGGAGCTGTTTTTT,CASGLAGQTNTGELFF
TRBV6-1,TRBJ1-1,-,few,TGTGCCAGCAGTGCTATCTCAGGGAAGGGCACTGAAGCTTTCTTT,CASSAISGKGTEAFF
TRBV29-1,TRBJ1-1,TRBD1,-,TGCAGCGTTGATCAGGACAGGATGAACACTGAAGCTTTCTTT,CSVDQDRMNTEAFF
TRBV6-1,TRBJ2-1,-,many,TGTGCCAGCAGTGAAGCGCGCGGATTAGTGAAGGGCGACAATGAGCAGTTCTTC,CASSEARGLVKGDNEQFF
TRBV20-1,TRBJ2-1,-,few,TGCAGTGCCACCCCATCGGGCGGGGAGACCGTATACAATGAGCAGTTCTTC,CSATPSGGETVYNEQFF
TRBV10-3,TRBJ2-1,TRBD1,-,TGTGCCATCAGCCCCGGGACAGGGAGCTCTCACTCCTACAATGAGCAGTTCTTC,CAISPGTGSSHSYNEQFF
TRBV7-8,TRBJ2-2,-,-,TGTGCCACCTCCCTTCGCCGGGGAAACACCGGGGAGCTGTTTTTT,CATSLRRGNTGELFF
TRBV5-4,TRBJ2-1,-,-,TGTGCCAGCAGCTTTGAACAGTACAATGAGCAGTTCTTC,CASSFEQYNEQFF
TRBV19,TRBJ2-3,-,-,TGTGCCAGTAGTATCGAGGACGCCAGGGATACGCAGTATTTT,CASSIEDARDTQYF
TRBV5-1,TRBJ2-5,-,few,TGCGCCAGCAGCCCCCCGGGAGCTGGGGACCAGTACTTC,CASSPPGAGDQYF
TRBV12-3/TRBV12-4,TRBJ1-3,-,many,TGTGCCAGCAGTTTTATGGAGGCCGAAAGCTCTGGAAACACCATATATTTT,CASSFMEAESSGNTIYF
TRBV20-1,TRBJ1-5,TRBD1,-,TGCAGTGCTAGAGCCTGGGACAGGGGTCAGCCCCAGCATTTT,CSARAWDRGQPQHF
TRBV4-1,TRBJ2-6,-,-,TGCGCCAGCAGCCATCTACAGGGTGCCGGGGCCAACGTCCTGACTTTC,CASSHLQGAGANVLTF
TRBV5-6,TRBJ2-7,-,-,TGTGCCAGCAGCCCCAAGGGCCGTACCGGGTACGAGCAGTACTTC,CASSPKGRTGYEQYF
TRBV4-1,TRBJ2-7,-,-,TGCGCCAGCAGCCAAACCGGGACGGGTCCCTACGAGCAGTACTTC,CASSQTGTGPYEQYF
TRBV7-2,TRBJ1-6,TRBD1,many,TGTGCCAGCAGCCACGCCTCCGGGACAGGGAAGAGGCCCTATAATTCACCCCTCCACTTT,CASSHASGTGKRPYNSPLHF
TRBV6-1,TRBJ2-2,-,few,TGTGCCAGCACGATAATTCGGGAGACCGGGGAGCTGTTTTTT,CASTIIRETGELFF
TRBV9,TRBJ2-3,-,-,TGTGCCAGCAGCGTAGCTGGGGGGCTTGGAGATACGCAGTATTTT,CASSVAGGLGDTQYF
TRBV6-2/TRBV6-3,TRBJ2-4,TRBD1,-,TGTGCCAGCAGTTACTCGGGAACAGGGGGCGCACCTAAGGACATTCAGTACTTC,CASSYSGTGGAPKDIQYF
TRBV7-9,TRBJ2-2,-,-,TGTGCCAGCAGCTTAGGAGGGAGGAGCACCGGGGAGCTGTTTTTT,CASSLGGRSTGELFF
TRBV3-1,TRBJ2-7,TRBD2,-,TGTGCCAGCAGCCACTTGGGAGGGACTAGCGGGAACGAGCAGTACTTC,CASSHLGGTSGNEQYF
TRBV4-3,TRBJ2-6,-,-,TGCGCCAGCAGCCAAGATGCAGTAGCTGGGGCCAACGTCCTGACTTTC,CASSQDAVAGANVLTF
TRBV13,TRBJ2-4,-,few,TGTGCCAGCAGCTTAGATCACCGGGGGCAGGGGTTCATTCAGTACTTC,CASSLDHRGQGFIQYF
TRBV5-4,TRBJ1-1,-,once,TGTGCCAGCAGCTTGCGGTCGATGATGGGCACTGAAGCTTTCTTT,CASSLRSMMGTEAFF
TRBV7-6,TRBJ1-2,TRBD1,many,TGTGCCAGCAGCTTAGAGCTGACAGGGATCTATGGCTACACCTTC,CASSLELTGIYGYTF
TRBV5-1,TRBJ2-2,-,-,TGCGCCAGCAGCTTTGGGGTCTCCCTTCCCGGGGAGCTGTTTTTT,CASSFGVSLPGELFF
TRBV3-1,TRBJ2-6,TRBD1,-,TGTGCCAGCAGCCGGGACAGGGGGTCTTCTGGGGCCAACGTCCTGACTTTC,CASSRDRGSSGANVLTF